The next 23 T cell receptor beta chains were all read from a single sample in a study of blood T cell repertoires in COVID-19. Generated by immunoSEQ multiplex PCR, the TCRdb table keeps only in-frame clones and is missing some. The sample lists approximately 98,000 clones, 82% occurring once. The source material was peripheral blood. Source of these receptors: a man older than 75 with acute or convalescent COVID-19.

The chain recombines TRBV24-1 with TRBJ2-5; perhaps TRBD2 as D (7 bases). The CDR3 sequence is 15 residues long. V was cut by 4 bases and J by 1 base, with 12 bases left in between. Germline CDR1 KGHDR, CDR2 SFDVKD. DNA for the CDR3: TGTGCCACCAGTGAGGGGGGGGCACCCCAAGAGACCCAGTACTTC. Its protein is CATSEGGAPQETQYF.

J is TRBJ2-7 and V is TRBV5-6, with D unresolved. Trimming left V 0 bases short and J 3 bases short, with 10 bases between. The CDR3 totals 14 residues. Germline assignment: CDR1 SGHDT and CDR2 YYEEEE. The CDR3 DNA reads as TGTGCCAGCAGCTTGGTTGGGCAAGGCTACGAGCAGTACTTC. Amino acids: CASSLVGQGYEQYF.

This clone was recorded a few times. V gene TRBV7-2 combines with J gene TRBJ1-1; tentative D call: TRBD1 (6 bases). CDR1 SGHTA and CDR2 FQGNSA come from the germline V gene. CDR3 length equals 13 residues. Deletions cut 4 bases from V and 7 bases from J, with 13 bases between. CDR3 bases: TGTGCCAGCAGCTCCTCAGGGGTGGGTGAAGCTTTCTTT. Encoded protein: CASSSSGVGEAFF.

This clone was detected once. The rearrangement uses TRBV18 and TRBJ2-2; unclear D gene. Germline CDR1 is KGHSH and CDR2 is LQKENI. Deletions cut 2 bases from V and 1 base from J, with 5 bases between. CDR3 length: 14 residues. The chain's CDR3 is CASSPVGNTGELFF. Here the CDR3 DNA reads TGTGCCAGCTCACCAGTCGGGAACACCGGGGAGCTGTTTTTT. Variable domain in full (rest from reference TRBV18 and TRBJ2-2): NAGVMQNPRHLVRRRGQEARLRCSPMKGHSHVYWYRQLPEEGLKFMVYLQKENIIDESGMPKERFSAEFPKEGPSILRIQQVVRGDSAAYFCASSPVGNTGELFFGEGSRLTVL.

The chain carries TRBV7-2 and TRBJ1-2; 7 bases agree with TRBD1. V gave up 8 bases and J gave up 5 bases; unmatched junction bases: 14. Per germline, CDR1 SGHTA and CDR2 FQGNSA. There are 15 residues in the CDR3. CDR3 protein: CASVESRQGGYGYTF. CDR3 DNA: TGTGCCAGCGTCGAAAGTCGACAGGGCGGGTATGGCTACACCTTC.

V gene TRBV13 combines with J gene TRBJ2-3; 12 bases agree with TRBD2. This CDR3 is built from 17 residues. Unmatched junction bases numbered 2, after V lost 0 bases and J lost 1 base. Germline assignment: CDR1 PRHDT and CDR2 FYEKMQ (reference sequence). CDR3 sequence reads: CASSLGTSGGRTDTQYF. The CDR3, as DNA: TGTGCCAGCAGCTTAGGTACTAGCGGGGGGCGCACAGATACGCAGTATTTT.

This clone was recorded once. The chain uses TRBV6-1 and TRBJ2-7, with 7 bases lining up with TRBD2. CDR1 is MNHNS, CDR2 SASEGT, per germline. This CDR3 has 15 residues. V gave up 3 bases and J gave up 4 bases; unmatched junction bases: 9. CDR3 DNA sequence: TGTGCCAGCAGTGAGACCGGGACTACCCTTTACGAGCAGTACTTC. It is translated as CASSETGTTLYEQYF.

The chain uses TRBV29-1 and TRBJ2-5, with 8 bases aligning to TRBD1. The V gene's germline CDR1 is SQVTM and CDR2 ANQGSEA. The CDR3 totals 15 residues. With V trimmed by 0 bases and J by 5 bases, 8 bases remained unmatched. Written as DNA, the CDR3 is TGCAGCGTTGAAGATCCCTACAGGGGGTACGAGACCCAGTACTTC. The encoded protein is CSVEDPYRGYETQYF.

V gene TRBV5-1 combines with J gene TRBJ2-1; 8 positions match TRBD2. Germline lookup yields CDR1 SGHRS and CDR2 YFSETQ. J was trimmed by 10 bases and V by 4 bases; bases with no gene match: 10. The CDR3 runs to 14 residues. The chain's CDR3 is CASSREGLRLEQFF. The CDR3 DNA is TGCGCCAGCAGCCGGGAGGGCCTAAGACTCGAGCAGTTCTTC.

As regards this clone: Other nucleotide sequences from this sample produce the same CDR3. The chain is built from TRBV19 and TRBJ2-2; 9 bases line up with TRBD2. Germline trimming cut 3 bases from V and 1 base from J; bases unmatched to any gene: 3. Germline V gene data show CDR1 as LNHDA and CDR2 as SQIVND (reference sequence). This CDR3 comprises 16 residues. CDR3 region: CASSMRGGRNTGELFF. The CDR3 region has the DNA TGTGCCAGTAGTATGCGGGGGGGAAGGAACACCGGGGAGCTGTTTTTT.

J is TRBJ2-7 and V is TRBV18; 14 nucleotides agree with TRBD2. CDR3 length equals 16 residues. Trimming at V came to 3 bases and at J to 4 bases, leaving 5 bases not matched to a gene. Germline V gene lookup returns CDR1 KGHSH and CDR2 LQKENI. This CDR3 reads CASSPQTSGGEYEQYF. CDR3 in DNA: TGTGCCAGCTCACCGCAGACTAGCGGGGGGGAGTACGAGCAGTACTTC.

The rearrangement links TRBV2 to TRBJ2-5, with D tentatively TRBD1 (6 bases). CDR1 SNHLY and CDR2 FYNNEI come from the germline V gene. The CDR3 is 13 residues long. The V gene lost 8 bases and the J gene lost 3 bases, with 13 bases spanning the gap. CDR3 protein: CASGSGTKETQYF. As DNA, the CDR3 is TGTGCCAGCGGTTCCGGGACAAAAGAGACCCAGTACTTC.

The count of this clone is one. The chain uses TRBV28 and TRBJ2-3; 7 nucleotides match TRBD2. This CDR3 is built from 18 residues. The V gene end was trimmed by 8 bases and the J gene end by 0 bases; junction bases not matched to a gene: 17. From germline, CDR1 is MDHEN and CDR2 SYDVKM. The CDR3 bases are TGTGCCAGCCTCCCCCGGCTAGCGGAAGTACCTAGCACAGATACGCAGTATTTT. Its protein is CASLPRLAEVPSTDTQYF.

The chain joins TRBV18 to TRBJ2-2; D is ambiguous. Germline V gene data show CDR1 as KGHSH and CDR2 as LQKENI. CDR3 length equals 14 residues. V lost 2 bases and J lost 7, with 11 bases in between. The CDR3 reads CASSPMRSGGELFF. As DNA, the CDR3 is TGTGCCAGCTCACCAATGAGGAGTGGCGGGGAGCTGTTTTTT.

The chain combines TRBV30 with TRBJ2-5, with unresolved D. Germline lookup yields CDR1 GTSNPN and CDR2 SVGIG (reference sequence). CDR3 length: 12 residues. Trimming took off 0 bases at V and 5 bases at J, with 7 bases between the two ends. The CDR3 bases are TGTGCCTGGAGTGTAGCCCGGGAGACCCAGTACTTC. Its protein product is CAWSVARETQYF.

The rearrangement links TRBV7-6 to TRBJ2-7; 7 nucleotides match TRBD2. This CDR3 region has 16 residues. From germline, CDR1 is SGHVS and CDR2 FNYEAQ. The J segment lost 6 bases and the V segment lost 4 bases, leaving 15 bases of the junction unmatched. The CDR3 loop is CASSSEGGAGVGEQYF. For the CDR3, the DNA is TGTGCCAGCAGCTCTGAGGGAGGGGCGGGCGTGGGCGAGCAGTACTTC. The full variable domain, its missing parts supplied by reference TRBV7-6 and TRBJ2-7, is GAGVSQSPRYKVTKRGQDVALRCDPISGHVSLYWYRQALGQGPEFLTYFNYEAQQDKSGLPNDRFSAERPEGSISTLTIQRTEQRDSAMYRCASSSEGGAGVGEQYFGPGTRLTVT.

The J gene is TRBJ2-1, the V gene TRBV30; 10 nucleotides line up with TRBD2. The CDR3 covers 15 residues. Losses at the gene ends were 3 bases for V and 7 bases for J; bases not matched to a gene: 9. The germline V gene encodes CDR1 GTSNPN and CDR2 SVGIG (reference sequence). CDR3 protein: CAWSLLAGVGNEQFF. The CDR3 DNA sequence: TGTGCCTGGAGCCTCCTAGCGGGAGTGGGGAATGAGCAGTTCTTC.

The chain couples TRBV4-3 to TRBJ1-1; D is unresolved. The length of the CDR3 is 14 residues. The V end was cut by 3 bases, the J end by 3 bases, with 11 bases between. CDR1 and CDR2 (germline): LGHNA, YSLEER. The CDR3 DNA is TGCGCCAGCAGCCAGGGCCTACTTGACACTGAAGCTTTCTTT. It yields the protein CASSQGLLDTEAFF.

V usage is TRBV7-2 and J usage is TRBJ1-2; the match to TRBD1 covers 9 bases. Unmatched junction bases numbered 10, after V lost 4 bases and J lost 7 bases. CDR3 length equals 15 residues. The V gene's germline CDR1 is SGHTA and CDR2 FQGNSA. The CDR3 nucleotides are TGTGCCAGCAGCTCACGGACAGGGGAGGGGTTTGGCTACACCTTC. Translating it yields CASSSRTGEGFGYTF.

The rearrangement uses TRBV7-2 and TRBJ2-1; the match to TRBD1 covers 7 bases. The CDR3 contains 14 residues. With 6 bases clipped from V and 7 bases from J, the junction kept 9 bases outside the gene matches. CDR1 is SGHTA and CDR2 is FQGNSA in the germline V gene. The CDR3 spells CASSIRGQTNEQFF. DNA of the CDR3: TGTGCCAGCAGTATAAGGGGACAGACGAATGAGCAGTTCTTC.

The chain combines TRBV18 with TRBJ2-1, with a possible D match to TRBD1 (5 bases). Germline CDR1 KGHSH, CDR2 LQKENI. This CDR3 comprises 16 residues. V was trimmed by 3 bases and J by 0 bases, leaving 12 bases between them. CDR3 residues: CASSPVQGASYNEQFF. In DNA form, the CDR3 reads TGTGCCAGCTCACCGGTCCAGGGTGCCTCCTACAATGAGCAGTTCTTC.

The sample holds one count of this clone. The CDR3: CASSPTRGTEAFF. As DNA, the CDR3 is TGTGCCAGCTCACCAACCAGGGGGACTGAAGCTTTCTTT. The chain is built from TRBV18 and TRBJ1-1; 7 nucleotides match TRBD1. The CDR3 is 13 residues long. Germline-derived CDR1 and CDR2 are KGHSH and LQKENI. V lost 2 bases to trimming and J lost 5 bases; unmatched junction nucleotides: 2. Full variable domain (outside the CDR3, taken from reference TRBV18 and TRBJ1-1): NAGVMQNPRHLVRRRGQEARLRCSPMKGHSHVYWYRQLPEEGLKFMVYLQKENIIDESGMPKERFSAEFPKEGPSILRIQQVVRGDSAAYFCASSPTRGTEAFFGQGTRLTVV.

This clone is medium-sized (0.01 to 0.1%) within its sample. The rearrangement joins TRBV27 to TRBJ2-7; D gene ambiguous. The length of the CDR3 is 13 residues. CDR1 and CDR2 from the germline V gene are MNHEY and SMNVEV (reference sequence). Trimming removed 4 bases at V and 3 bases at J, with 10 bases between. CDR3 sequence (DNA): TGTGCCAGCAGTTCCGGAGTTTACTACGAGCAGTACTTC. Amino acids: CASSSGVYYEQYF.